This T cell receptor (beta chain) emerged from a study of shared clonotypes between healthy human individuals. Overall study findings and caveats: Around 5% of naive CD4 clonotypes were common to several donors. Naive subsets generally exceeded memory subsets in estimated richness.

As for this clone: Its antigen remains unidentified.

Assay execution took place at the deep level. It was about 190 ng DNA, 30,000 or so T cell genomes, that sorted-subset replicate PCRs used. This table comes from immunoSEQ multiplex PCR, and its TCRdb copy is limited to in-frame clones, with some not included. Of some 2.1 million clones listed, around 96% were seen once; the top ten hold 0.9% to 1.3%. This CDR3 contains 14 residues. Germline V gives CDR1 ENHRY, CDR2 SYGVKD. The V and J ends lost 6 bases and 4 bases respectively, with 13 bases between them. CD45RO-negative, CCR7-selected cells formed the naive CD8 fraction, which excluded terminally differentiated effector memory CD45RA+ cells.

The specimen sequenced was naive CD8+ T cells sorted from blood. The chain is built from TRBV10-3 and TRBJ1-5; D is unclear. This TCR was sampled from a man aged 18-30 years in good health. In nucleotides, the CDR3 is TGTGCCATCAGCGAAAGGGTTGGGAATCAGCCCCAGCATTTT. It specifies CAISERVGNQPQHF.